The 2 T cell receptor beta chains below all came from one sample that was sequenced in a study of blood T cell repertoires in COVID-19. TCRdb's table, derived via immunoSEQ multiplex PCR, lists solely in-frame clones and lacks some. Of approximately 160,000 clones listed, roughly 88% were seen once; the top ten hold approximately 2.9%. Source material: peripheral blood. These receptors were obtained from a woman aged 60-75 years with acute or convalescent COVID-19.

The genes are TRBV2 and TRBJ2-1; 7 bases map to TRBD2. The CDR3 totals 13 residues. Germline CDR1 and CDR2: SNHLY and FYNNEI. V lost 7 bases, J lost 7 bases, and 7 bases stayed unmatched. In DNA form, the CDR3 reads TGTGCCAGCATGGCGGGGGTGCATAATGAGCAGTTCTTC. This sequence encodes CASMAGVHNEQFF.

The rearrangement uses TRBV5-1 and TRBJ2-5; 9 nucleotides agree with TRBD2. The CDR3 is 17 amino acids. Germline-derived CDR1 and CDR2 are SGHRS and YFSETQ. After removal of 3 bases from V and 5 bases from J, the junction contained 14 bases not matched to a gene. CDR3 DNA: TGCGCCAGCAGCTCCACTTTAGGGCGGGGGGGCTTGGAGACCCAGTACTTC. Its protein product is CASSSTLGRGGLETQYF.